The entry below describes one T cell receptor (beta chain). Its matching antigen is unknown. The data stem from a study of radiotherapy plus CTLA-4 blockade in lung cancer. Study-level results: Some TCR clones had been derived from tumors. These clones expanded in peripheral blood after radiotherapy plus ipilimumab.

In chemo-refractory metastatic non-small-cell lung cancer, patients got ipilimumab CTLA-4 blockade together with focal radiation. This table comes from immunoSEQ multiplex PCR, and its TCRdb copy is limited to in-frame clones, with some not included. The sample lists 80,000 to 100,000 clones, about 86% occurring once. Trimming stripped 7 bases from V and 4 bases from J, with 13 bases between. The CDR3 runs to 13 residues. Germline V CDR1 and CDR2: LNHDA, SQIVND (reference sequence). The rearrangement joins TRBV19 to TRBJ2-5; D tentatively reads TRBD1 or TRBD2 (5 bases each). The sequenced sample was peripheral blood, obtained from a patient treated with radiotherapy plus ipilimumab. The sequence was obtained from a human donor with non-small cell lung cancer that progressed on radiotherapy plus ipilimumab. The CDR3 region is CASTPGAGETQYF. The CDR3 nucleotides read TGTGCCAGTACCCCCGGGGCTGGAGAGACCCAGTACTTC.